This T cell receptor beta chain was sequenced during a study of CXCR3-negative and CXCR3-positive naive CD8 T cells. Broader study findings: CXCR3-positive naive cells had more hydrophobic TRB CDR3s than CXCR3-negative naive cells. In both naive subsets diversity was comparably high, whereas memory CD8+ cells showed much lower diversity. Naive cells, whether CXCR3-negative or CXCR3-positive, had similar TRBV-TRBJ usage, while memory cells differed.

The libraries of TRB cDNA were constructed through 5' RACE using UMI labels. Each CDR3 protein gets one entry in TCRdb, which reprocessed the 5' RACE reads and gives no DNA. The sample data list some 130,000 distinct CDR3 sequences. Germline lookup yields CDR1 SEHNR and CDR2 FQNEAQ (reference sequence). The CDR3 totals 16 residues. Regarding this clonotype: No antigen is known for it.

Source material: naive CXCR3+ CD8+ T cells from blood. Subset reported: CD45RO-CCR7+CD27+CD95- naive CD8+ T cells expressing CXCR3 (TNR3+). The gene calls are TRBV7-9 and TRBJ1-2; the D gene TCRdb calls, TRBD1, cannot be checked with no DNA. The clonotype comes from a human donor in good health. Some clones in this sample may be carry-over from other donors' samples. The CDR3 sequence: CASSLASSDSSYGYTF.